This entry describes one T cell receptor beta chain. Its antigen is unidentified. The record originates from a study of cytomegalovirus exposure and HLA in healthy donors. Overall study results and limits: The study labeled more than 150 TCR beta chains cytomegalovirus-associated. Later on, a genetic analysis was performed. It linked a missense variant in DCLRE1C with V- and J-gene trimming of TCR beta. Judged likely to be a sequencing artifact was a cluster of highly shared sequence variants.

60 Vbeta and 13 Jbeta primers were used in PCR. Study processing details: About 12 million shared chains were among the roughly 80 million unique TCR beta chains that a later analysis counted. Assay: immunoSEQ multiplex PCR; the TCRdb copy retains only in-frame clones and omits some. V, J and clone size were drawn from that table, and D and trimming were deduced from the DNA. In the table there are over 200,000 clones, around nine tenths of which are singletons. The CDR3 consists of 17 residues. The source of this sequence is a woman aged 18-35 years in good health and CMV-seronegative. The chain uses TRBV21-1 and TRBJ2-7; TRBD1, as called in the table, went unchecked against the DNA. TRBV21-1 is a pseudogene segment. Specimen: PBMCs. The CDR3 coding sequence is TGTGCCAGCAGCAGAAGACAGGGGATCATCCAATCCTACGAGCAGTACTTC. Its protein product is CASSRRQGIIQSYEQYF.